This entry describes one T cell receptor (beta chain). Its target is unknown. The protocol was immunoSEQ multiplex PCR, while the TCRdb copy is restricted to in-frame clones and leaves out a portion. The data show roughly 60,000 clones, with 70% to 90% seen just once and over 2.5% held by the top ten. The source of the sample is a study of OX40 agonist ivuxolimab in advanced cancers. Study outcomes and limitations: More expanded clones were seen, on average, in CD8+ T cells than in CD4+.

The TCR was taken from an adult with an advanced solid tumor such as melanoma, head and neck, liver or kidney cancer. The sample here was CD4+ or CD8+ T cells sorted from blood, taken in a trial of the OX40 agonist ivuxolimab.

The CDR3 sequence: CASSVGQAAYEQYF. As DNA, the CDR3 is TGTGCCAGCAGCGTAGGACAAGCGGCGTACGAGCAGTACTTC. The V and J genes are TRBV9 and TRBJ2-7; tentative D call: TRBD2 (5 bases). Trimming took 0 bases from V and 4 from J, leaving 11 bases between them. The CDR3 is made up of 14 amino acids. CDR1 is SGDLS and CDR2 is YYNGEE in the germline V gene.